The present T cell receptor beta chain was sequenced within a study of Tregs in tolerant kidney transplant recipients. Profiling relied on immunoSEQ multiplex PCR, and the TCRdb table lists in-frame clones only, not all of them. Counted here are some 68,000 clones, roughly 89% occurring once; the ten biggest clones make up roughly 4.5%. Sequenced: CD4+ T cells from blood. The TCR sequence derives from a human donor in good health.

CDR3: CAISEALGTLMGETQYF. CDR3 nucleotides: TGTGCCATCAGTGAGGCCTTGGGGACACTTATGGGGGAGACCCAGTACTTC. This chain joins TRBV10-3 and TRBJ2-5; a possible D gene is TRBD1 (6 bases). CDR1 ENHRY and CDR2 SYGVKD come from the germline V gene. Trimming removed 2 bases from V and 5 bases from J, with 21 bases in between. The CDR3 covers 17 residues.